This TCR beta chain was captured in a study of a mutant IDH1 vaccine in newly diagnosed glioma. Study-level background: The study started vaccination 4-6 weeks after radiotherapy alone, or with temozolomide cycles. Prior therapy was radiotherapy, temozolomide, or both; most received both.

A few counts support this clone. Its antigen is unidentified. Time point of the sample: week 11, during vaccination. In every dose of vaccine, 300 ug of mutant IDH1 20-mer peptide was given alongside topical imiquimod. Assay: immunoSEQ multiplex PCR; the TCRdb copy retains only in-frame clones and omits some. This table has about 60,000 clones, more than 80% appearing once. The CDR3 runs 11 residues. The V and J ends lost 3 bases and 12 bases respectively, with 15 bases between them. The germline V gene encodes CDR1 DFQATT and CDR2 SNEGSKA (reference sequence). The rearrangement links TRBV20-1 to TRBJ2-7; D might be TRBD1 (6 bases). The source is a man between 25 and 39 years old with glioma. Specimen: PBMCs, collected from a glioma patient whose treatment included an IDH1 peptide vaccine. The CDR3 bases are TGCAGTGCTAGGGACGGGGACATTCGGTACTTC. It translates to CSARDGDIRYF.